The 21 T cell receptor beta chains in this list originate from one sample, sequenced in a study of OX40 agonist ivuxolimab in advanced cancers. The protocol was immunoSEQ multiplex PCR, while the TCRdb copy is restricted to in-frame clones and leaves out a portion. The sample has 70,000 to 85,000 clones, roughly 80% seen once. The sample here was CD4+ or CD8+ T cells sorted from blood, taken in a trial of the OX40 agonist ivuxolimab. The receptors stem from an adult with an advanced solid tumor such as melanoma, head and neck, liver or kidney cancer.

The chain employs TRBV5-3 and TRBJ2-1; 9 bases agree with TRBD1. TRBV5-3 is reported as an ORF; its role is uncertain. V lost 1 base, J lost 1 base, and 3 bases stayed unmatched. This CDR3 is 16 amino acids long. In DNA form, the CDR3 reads TGTGCCAGAAGCTTGTCAGACAGGGGGTCCTACAATGAGCAGTTCTTC. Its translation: CARSLSDRGSYNEQFF.

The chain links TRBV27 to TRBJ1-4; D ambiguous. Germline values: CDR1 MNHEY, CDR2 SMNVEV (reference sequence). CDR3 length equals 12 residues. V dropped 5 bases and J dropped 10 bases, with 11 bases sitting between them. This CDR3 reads CASSPRMGKLFF. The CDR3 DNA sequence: TGTGCCAGCAGTCCTCGCATGGGAAAACTGTTTTTT.

The CDR3 nucleotides read TGTGCCAGTAGTATGGGGGAAGCGGGGAGGCAGTTCTTC. Translating gives CASSMGEAGRQFF. The rearrangement joins TRBV19 to TRBJ2-1, with 7 nucleotides matching TRBD2. Germline assignment: CDR1 LNHDA and CDR2 SQIVND (reference sequence). The CDR3 contains 13 residues. V was clipped by 3 bases and J by 12 bases; unmatched bases: 8.

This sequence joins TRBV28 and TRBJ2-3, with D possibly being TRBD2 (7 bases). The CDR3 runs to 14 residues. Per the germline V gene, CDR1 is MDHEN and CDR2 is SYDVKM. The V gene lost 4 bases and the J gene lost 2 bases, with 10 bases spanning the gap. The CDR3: CASSYAGATDTQYF. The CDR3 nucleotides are TGTGCCAGCAGTTATGCGGGGGCCACAGATACGCAGTATTTT.

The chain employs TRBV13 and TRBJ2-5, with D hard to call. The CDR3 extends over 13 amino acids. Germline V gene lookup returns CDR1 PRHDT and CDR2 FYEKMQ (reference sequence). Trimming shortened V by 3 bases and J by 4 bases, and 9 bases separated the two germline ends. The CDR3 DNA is TGTGCCAGCAGCTTCCCCGGATCAGAGACCCAGTACTTC. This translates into CASSFPGSETQYF.

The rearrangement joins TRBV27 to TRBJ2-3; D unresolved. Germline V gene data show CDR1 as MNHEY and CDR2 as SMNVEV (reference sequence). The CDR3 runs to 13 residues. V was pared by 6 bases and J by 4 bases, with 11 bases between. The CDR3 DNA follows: TGTGCCAGCAGCTTCCTCAATCCAGATACGCAGTATTTT. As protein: CASSFLNPDTQYF.

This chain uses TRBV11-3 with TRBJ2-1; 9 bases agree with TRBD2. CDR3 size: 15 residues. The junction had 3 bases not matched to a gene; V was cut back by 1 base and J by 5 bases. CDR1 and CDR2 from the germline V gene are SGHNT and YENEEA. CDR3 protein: CASSLGSGRNNEQFF. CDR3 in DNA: TGTGCCAGCAGCTTAGGTAGCGGGAGAAACAATGAGCAGTTCTTC.

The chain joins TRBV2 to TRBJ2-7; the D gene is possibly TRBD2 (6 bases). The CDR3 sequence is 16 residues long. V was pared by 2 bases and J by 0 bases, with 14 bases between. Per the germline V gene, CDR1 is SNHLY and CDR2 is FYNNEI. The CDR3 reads CASSESYVGSSYEQYF. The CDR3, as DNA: TGTGCCAGCAGTGAATCTTACGTCGGGAGCTCCTACGAGCAGTACTTC.

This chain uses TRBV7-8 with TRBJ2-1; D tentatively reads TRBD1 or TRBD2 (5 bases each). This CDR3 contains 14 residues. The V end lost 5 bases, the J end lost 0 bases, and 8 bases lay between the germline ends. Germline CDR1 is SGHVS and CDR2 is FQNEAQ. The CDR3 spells CASSQGRSYNEQFF. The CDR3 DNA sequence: TGTGCCAGCAGCCAGGGACGCTCCTACAATGAGCAGTTCTTC.

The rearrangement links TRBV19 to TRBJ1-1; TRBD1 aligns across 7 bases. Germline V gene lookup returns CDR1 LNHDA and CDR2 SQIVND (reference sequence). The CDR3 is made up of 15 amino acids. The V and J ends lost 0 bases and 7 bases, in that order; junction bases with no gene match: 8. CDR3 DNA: TGTGCCAGTAGTATAGAGAGGGGGCGAGCTAATGAAGCTTTCTTT. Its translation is CASSIERGRANEAFF.

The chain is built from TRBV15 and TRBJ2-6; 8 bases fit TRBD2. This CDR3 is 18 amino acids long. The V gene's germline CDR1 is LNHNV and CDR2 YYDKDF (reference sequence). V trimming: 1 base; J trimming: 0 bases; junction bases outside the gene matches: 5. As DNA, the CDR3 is TGTGCCACCAGCAGAGTGCGGGGGGCAGGCTCTGGGGCCAACGTCCTGACTTTC. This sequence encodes CATSRVRGAGSGANVLTF.

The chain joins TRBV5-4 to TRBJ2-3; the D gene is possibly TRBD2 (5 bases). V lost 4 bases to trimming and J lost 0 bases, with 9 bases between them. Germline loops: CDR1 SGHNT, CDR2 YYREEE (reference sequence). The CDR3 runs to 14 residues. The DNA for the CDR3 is TGTGCCAGCAGCGGAGGCGCGAGCACAGATACGCAGTATTTT. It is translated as CASSGGASTDTQYF.

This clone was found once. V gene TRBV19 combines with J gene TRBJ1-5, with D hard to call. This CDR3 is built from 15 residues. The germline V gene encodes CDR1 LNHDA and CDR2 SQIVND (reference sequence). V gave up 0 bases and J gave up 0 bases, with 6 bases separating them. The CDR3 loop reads CASSIERYSNQPQHF. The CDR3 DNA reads TGTGCCAGTAGTATAGAACGGTATAGCAATCAGCCCCAGCATTTT.

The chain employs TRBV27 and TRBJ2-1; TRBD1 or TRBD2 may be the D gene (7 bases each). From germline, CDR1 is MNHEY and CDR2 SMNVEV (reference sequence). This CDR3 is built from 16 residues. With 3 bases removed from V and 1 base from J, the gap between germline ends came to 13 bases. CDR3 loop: CASSFPRGGSYNEQFF. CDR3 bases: TGTGCCAGCAGTTTTCCCAGGGGGGGGTCCTACAATGAGCAGTTCTTC.

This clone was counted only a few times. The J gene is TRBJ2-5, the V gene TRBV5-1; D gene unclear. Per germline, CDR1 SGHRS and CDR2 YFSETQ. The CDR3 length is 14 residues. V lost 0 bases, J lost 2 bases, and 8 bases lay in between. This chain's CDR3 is CASSLGFGQETQYF. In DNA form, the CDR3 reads TGCGCCAGCAGCTTGGGGTTCGGGCAAGAGACCCAGTACTTC.

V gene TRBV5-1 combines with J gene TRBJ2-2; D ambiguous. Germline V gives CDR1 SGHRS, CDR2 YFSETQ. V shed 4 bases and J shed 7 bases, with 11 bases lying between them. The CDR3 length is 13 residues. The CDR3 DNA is TGCGCCAGCAGCCCCCCGGGCGGCGGGGAGCTGTTTTTT. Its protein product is CASSPPGGGELFF. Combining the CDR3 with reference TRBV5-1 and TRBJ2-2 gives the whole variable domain KAGVTQTPRYLIKTRGQQVTLSCSPISGHRSVSWYQQTPGQGLQFLFEYFSETQRNKGNFPGRFSGRQFSNSRSEMNVSTLELGDSALYLCASSPPGGGELFFGEGSRLTVL.

The CDR3 protein is CASSPSGTDTYEQYF. In nucleotides, the CDR3 is TGTGCCAGCTCACCATCCGGGACGGACACCTACGAGCAGTACTTC. This chain links TRBV18 with TRBJ2-7; D may match TRBD1 or TRBD2 (5 bases each). V dropped 2 bases and J dropped 2 bases, with 13 bases sitting between them. This CDR3 comprises 15 residues. From germline, CDR1 is KGHSH and CDR2 LQKENI.

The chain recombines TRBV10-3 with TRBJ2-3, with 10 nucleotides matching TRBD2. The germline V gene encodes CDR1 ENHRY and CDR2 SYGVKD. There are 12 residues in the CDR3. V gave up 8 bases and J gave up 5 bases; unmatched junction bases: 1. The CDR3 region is CAIGLAEDTQYF. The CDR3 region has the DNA TGTGCCATCGGACTAGCGGAAGATACGCAGTATTTT.

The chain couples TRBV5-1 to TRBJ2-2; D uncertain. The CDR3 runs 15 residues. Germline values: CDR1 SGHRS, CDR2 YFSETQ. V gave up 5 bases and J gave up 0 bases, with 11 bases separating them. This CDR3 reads CASSESTANTGELFF. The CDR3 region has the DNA TGCGCCAGCAGTGAATCAACCGCGAACACCGGGGAGCTGTTTTTT. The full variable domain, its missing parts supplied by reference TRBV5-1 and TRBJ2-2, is KAGVTQTPRYLIKTRGQQVTLSCSPISGHRSVSWYQQTPGQGLQFLFEYFSETQRNKGNFPGRFSGRQFSNSRSEMNVSTLELGDSALYLCASSESTANTGELFFGEGSRLTVL.

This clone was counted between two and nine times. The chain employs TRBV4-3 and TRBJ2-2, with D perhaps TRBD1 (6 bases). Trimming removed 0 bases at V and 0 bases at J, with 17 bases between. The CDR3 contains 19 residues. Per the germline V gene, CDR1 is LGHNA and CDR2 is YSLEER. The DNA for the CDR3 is TGCGCCAGCAGCCAAGATGTCGCAGGGGCAAGGGCGAACACCGGGGAGCTGTTTTTT. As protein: CASSQDVAGARANTGELFF.

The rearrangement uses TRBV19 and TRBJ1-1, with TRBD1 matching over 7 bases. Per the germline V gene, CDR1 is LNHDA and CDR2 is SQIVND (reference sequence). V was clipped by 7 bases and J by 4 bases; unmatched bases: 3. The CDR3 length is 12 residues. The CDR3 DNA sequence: TGTGCCAGTAACACAGGGGCCACTGAAGCTTTCTTT. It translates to CASNTGATEAFF. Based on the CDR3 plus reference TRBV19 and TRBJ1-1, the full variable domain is DGGITQSPKYLFRKEGQNVTLSCEQNLNHDAMYWYRQDPGQGLRLIYYSQIVNDFQKGDIAEGYSVSREKKESFPLTVTSAQKNPTAFYLCASNTGATEAFFGQGTRLTVV.